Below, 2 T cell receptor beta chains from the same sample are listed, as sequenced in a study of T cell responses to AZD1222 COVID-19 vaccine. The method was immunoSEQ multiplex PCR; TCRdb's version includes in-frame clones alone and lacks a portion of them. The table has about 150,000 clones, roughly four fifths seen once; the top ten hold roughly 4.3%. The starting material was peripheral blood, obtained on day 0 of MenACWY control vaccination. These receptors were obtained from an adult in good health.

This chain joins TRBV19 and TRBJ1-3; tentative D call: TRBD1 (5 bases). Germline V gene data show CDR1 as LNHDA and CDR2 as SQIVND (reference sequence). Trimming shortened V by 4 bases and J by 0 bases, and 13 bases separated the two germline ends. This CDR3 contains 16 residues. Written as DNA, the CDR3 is TGTGCCAGTAGTACGGACACCTCACTCTCTGGAAACACCATATATTTT. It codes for CASSTDTSLSGNTIYF.

CDR3 in DNA: TGTGCCAGCAGCTTGTACGTGACTATAGACAATGAGCAGTTCTTC. As protein: CASSLYVTIDNEQFF. V is TRBV5-6 and J is TRBJ2-1, with a tentative D call TRBD2 (5 bases). The CDR3 is 15 residues long. Germline V gives CDR1 SGHDT, CDR2 YYEEEE. Trimming took off 1 base at V and 5 bases at J, with 13 bases between the two ends.